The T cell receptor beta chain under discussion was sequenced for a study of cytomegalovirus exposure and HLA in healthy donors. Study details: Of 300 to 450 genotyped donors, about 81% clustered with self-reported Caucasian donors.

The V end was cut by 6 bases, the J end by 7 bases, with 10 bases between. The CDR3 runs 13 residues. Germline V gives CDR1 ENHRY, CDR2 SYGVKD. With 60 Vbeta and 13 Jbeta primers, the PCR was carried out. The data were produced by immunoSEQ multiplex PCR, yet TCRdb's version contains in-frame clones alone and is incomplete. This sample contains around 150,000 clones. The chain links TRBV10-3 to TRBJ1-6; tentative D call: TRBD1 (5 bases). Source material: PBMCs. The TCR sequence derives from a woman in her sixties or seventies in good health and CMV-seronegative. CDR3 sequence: CAIRTTGNSPLHF. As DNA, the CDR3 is TGTGCCATCAGAACTACAGGCAATTCACCCCTCCACTTT.